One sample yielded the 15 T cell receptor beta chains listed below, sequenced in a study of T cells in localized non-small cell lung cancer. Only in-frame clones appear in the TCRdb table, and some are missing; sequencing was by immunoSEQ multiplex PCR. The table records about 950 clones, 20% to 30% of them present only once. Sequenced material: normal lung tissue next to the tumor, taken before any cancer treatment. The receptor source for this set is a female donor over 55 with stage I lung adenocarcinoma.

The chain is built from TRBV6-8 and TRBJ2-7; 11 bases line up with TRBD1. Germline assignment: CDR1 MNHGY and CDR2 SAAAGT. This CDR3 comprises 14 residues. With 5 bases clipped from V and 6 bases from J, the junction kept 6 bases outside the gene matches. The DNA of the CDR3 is TGTGCCAGCAGTGGTCGGACAGGGGGCTCCGAGCAGTACTTC. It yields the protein CASSGRTGGSEQYF.

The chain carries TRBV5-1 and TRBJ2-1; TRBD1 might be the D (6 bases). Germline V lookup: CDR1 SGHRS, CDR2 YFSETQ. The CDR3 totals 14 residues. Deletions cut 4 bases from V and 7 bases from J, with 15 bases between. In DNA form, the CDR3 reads TGCGCCAGCAGCACTGGACAGTTTCGGAATGAGCAGTTCTTC. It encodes CASSTGQFRNEQFF.

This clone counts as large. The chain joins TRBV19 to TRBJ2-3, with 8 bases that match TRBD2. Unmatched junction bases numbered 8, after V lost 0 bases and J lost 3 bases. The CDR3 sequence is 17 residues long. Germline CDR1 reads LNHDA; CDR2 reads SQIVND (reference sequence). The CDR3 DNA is TGTGCCAGTAGTATAGATGGGGCGGGAGGACGAACAGATACGCAGTATTTT. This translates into CASSIDGAGGRTDTQYF.

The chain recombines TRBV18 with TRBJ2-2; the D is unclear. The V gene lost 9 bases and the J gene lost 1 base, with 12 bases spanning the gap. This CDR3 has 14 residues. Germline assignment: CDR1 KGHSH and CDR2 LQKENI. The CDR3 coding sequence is TGTGCCAGTCCATCCGGTGGGAACACCGGGGAGCTGTTTTTT. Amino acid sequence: CASPSGGNTGELFF.

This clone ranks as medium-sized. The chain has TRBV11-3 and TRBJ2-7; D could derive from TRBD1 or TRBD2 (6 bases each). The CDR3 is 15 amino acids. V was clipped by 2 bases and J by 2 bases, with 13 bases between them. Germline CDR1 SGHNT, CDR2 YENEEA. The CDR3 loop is CASSLRGLQTYEQYF. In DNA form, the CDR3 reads TGTGCCAGCAGCTTACGGGGGCTCCAAACCTACGAGCAGTACTTC.

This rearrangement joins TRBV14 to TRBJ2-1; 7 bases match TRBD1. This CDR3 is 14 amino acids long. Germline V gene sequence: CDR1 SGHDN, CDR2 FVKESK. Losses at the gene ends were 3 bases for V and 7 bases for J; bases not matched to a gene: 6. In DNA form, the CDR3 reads TGTGCCAGCAGCCAGACAGGGCTGCCTAATGAGCAGTTCTTC. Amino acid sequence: CASSQTGLPNEQFF.

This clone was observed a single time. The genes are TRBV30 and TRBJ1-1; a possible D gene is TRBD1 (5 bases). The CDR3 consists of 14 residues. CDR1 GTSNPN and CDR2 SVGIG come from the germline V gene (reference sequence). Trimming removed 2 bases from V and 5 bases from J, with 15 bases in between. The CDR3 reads CAWSSGARATEAFF. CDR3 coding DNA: TGTGCCTGGAGTTCCGGGGCCAGGGCAACTGAAGCTTTCTTT.

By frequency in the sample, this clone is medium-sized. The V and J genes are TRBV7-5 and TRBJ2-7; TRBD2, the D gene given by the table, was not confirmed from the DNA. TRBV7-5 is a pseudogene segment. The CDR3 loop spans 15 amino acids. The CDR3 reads CASSLMTSGFDEQYF. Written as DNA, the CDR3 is TGTGCCAGCAGCTTGATGACTAGCGGGTTCGACGAGCAGTACTTC.

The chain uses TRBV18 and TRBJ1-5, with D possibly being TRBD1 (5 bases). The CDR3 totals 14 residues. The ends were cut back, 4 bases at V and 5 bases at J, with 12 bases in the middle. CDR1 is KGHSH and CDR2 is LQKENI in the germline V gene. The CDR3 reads CASSRQSSDQPQHF. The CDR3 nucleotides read TGTGCCAGCTCACGACAGTCGTCTGATCAGCCCCAGCATTTT.

The CDR3 spells CASSRGLAGDEQYF. The CDR3 bases are TGTGCCAGCAGCCGGGGACTAGCGGGAGATGAGCAGTACTTC. The chain combines TRBV11-3 with TRBJ2-7, with TRBD2 matching 14 bases. This CDR3 has 14 residues. J was trimmed by 7 bases and V by 5 bases; bases with no gene match: 4. Germline lookup yields CDR1 SGHNT and CDR2 YENEEA.

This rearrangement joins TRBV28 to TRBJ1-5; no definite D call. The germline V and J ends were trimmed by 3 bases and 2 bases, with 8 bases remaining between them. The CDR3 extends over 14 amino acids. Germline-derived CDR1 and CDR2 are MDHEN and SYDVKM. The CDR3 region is CASSLGSGNQPQHF. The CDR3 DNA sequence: TGTGCCAGCAGTTTGGGGTCAGGCAATCAGCCCCAGCATTTT. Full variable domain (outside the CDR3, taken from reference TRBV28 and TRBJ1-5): DVKVTQSSRYLVKRTGEKVFLECVQDMDHENMFWYRQDPGLGLRLIYFSYDVKMKEKGDIPEGYSVSREKKERFSLILESASTNQTSMYLCASSLGSGNQPQHFGDGTRLSIL.

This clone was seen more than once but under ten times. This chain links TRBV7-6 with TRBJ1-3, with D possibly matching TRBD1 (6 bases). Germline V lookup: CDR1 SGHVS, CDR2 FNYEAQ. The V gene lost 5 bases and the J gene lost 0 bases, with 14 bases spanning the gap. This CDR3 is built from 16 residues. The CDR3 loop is CASSRGGSSSGNTIYF. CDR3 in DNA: TGTGCCAGCAGCCGAGGGGGTTCGAGCTCTGGAAACACCATATATTTT.

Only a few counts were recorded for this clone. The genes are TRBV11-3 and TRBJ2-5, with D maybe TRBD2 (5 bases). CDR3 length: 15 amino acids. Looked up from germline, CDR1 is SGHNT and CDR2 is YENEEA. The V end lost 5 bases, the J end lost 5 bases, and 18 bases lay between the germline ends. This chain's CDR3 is CASSSPQGPGETQYF. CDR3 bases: TGTGCCAGCAGCAGCCCACAAGGCCCGGGGGAGACCCAGTACTTC.

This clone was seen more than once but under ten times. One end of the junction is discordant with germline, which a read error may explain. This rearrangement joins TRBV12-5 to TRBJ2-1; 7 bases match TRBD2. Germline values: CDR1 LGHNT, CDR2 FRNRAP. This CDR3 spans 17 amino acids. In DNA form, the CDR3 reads TGTGCTAGTAATAGAGGGGAGGGAGGGAGTTCCTTCAATGAGCAGTTCTTC. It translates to CASNRGEGGSSFNEQFF.

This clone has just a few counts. The CDR3 protein is CASGQQGRTYEQYF. The CDR3 bases are TGTGCCAGCGGTCAACAGGGGCGAACTTACGAGCAGTACTTC. The chain links TRBV28 to TRBJ2-7, with 7 bases fitting TRBD1. The V gene's germline CDR1 is MDHEN and CDR2 SYDVKM. Germline trimming cut 8 bases from V and 4 bases from J; bases unmatched to any gene: 11. The CDR3 has 14 amino acids.